The entry below describes one T cell receptor (beta chain). The target antigen is unknown. MiXCR, applied by TCRdb to the 5' RACE reads, yields one record per CDR3 protein. The sample has 450,000 to 550,000 distinct CDR3 sequences; about 19% are singletons. The CDR3 is made up of 14 amino acids. With V trimmed by 7 bases and J by 5 bases, 7 bases remained unmatched. The data derive from a study of T cells after yellow fever vaccination. Across the whole study: Fractions of limited cellularity were prepared by means of SMART-Seq v4 Ultra Low Input.

Study outcomes and limitations: Detected again after the booster were most primary-vaccination clones, at 96% CD4 and approximately 90% CD8. Any FACS-sorted repertoire could hold abundant clonotypes that contaminate it from the bulk population.

This sequence was found in a young man who received the YFV17D yellow fever vaccine. This chain joins TRBV12-3 or TRBV12-4 and TRBJ2-7, with 11 positions matching TRBD2. This specimen consisted of PBMCs, obtained 15 days after the yellow fever booster vaccination. CDR3 nucleotide sequence: TGTGCCAGCACCCGTAGCGGGAGGGCTCACGAGCAGTACTTC. Encoded protein: CASTRSGRAHEQYF.